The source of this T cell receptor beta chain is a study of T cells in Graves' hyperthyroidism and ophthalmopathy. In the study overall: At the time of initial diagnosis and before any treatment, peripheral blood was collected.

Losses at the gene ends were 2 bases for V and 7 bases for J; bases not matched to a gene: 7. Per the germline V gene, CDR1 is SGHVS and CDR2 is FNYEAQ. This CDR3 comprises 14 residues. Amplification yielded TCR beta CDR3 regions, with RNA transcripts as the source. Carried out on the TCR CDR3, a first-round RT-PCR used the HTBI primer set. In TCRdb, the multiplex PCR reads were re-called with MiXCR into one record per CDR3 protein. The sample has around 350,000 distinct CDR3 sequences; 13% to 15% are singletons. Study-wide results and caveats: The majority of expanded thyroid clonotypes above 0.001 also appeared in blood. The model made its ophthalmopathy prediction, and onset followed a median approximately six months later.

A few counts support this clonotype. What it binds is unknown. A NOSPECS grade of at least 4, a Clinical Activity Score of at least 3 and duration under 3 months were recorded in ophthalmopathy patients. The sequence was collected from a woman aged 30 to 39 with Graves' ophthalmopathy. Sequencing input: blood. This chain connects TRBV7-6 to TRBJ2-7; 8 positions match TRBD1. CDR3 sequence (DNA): TGTGCCAGCAGCTTATGGCAGGGGGCAGGGGAGCAGTACTTC. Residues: CASSLWQGAGEQYF. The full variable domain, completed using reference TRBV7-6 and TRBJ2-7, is GAGVSQSPRYKVTKRGQDVALRCDPISGHVSLYWYRQALGQGPEFLTYFNYEAQQDKSGLPNDRFSAERPEGSISTLTIQRTEQRDSAMYRCASSLWQGAGEQYFGPGTRLTVT.